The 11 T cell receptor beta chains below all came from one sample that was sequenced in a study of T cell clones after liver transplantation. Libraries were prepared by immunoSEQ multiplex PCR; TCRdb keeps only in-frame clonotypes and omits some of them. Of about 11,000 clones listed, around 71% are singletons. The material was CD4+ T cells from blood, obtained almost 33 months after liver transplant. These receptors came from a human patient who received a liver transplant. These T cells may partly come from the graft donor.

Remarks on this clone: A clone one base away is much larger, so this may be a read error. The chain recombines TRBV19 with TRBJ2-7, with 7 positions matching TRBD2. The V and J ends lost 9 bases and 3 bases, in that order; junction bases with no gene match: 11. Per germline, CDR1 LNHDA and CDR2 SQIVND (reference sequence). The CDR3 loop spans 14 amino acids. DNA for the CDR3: TGTGCCAGCAGCTTGGCGGGGGTCGGCTACGAGCAGTACTTC. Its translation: CASSLAGVGYEQYF. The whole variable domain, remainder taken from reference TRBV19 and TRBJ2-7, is DGGITQSPKYLFRKEGQNVTLSCEQNLNHDAMYWYRQDPGQGLRLIYYSQIVNDFQKGDIAEGYSVSREKKESFPLTVTSAQKNPTAFYLCASSLAGVGYEQYFGPGTRLTVT.

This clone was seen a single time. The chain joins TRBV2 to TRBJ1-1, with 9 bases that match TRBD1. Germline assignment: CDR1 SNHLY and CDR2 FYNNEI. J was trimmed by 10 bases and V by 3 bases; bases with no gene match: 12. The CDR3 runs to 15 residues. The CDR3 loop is CASSEIGGQGGRAFF. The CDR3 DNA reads TGTGCCAGCAGTGAGATCGGGGGACAGGGTGGGCGAGCTTTCTTT. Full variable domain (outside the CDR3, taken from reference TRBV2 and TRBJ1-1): EPEVTQTPSHQVTQMGQEVILRCVPISNHLYFYWYRQILGQKVEFLVSFYNNEISEKSEIFDDQFSVERPDGSNFTLKIRSTKLEDSAMYFCASSEIGGQGGRAFFGQGTRLTVV.

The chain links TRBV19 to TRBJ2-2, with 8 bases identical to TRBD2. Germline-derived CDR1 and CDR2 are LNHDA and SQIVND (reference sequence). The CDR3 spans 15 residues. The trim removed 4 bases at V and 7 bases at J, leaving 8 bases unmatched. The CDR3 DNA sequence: TGTGCCAGTAGTACCAGCGGGAGTCTGGGCGGGGAGCTGTTTTTT. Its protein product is CASSTSGSLGGELFF.

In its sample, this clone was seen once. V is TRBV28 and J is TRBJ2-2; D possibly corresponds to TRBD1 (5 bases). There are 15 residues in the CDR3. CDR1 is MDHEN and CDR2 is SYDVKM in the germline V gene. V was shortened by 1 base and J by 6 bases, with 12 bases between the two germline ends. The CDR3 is CASSLSQGWSGELFF. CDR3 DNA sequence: TGTGCCAGCAGTTTATCTCAGGGATGGTCCGGGGAGCTGTTTTTT.

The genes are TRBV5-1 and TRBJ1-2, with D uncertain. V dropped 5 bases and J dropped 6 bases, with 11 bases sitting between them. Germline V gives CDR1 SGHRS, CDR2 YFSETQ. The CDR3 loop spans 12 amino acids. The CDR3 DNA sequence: TGCGCCAGCAGGAGGAGTGAGAATGGCTACACCTTC. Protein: CASRRSENGYTF.

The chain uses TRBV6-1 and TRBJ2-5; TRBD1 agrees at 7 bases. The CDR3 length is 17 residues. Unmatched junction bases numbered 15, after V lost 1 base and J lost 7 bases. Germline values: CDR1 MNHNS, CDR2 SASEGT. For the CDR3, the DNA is TGTGCCAGCAGTGAAGGTATGGACAGGAGCCATCCAAGGACCCAGTACTTC. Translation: CASSEGMDRSHPRTQYF.

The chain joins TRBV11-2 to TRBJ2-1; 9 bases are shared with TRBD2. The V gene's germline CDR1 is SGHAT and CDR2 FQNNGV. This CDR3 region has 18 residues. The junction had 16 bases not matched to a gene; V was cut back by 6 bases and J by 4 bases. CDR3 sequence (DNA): TGTGCCAGCAGTTTTTCGCAGGGGCCTAGCGGGGTATACAATGAGCAGTTCTTC. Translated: CASSFSQGPSGVYNEQFF.

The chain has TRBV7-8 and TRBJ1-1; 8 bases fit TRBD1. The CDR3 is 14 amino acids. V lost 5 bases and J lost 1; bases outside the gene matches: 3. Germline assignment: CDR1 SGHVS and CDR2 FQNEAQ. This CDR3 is CASSQGTGNTEAFF. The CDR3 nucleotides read TGTGCCAGCAGCCAAGGGACAGGGAACACTGAAGCTTTCTTT. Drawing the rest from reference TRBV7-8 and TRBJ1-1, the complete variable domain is GAGVSQSPRYKVAKRGQDVALRCDPISGHVSLFWYQQALGQGPEFLTYFQNEAQLDKSGLPSDRFFAERPEGSVSTLKIQRTQQEDSAVYLCASSQGTGNTEAFFGQGTRLTVV.

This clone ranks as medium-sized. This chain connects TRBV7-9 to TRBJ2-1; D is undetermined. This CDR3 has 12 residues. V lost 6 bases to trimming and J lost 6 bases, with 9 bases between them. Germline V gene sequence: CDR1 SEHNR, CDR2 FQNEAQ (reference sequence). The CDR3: CASRLSGNEQFF. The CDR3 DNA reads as TGTGCCAGCAGGCTAAGTGGCAATGAGCAGTTCTTC.

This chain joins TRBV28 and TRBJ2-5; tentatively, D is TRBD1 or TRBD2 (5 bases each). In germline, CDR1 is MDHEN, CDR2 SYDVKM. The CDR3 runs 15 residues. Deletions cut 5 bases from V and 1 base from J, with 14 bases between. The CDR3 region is CASSPGGQGQETQYF. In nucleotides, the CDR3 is TGTGCCAGCAGTCCGGGCGGGCAGGGCCAAGAGACCCAGTACTTC.

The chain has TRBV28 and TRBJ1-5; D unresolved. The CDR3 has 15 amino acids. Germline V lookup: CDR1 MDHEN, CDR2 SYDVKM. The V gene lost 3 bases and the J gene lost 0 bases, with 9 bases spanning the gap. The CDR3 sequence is CASSFGVNSNQPQHF. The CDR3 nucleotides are TGTGCCAGCAGTTTCGGGGTTAATAGCAATCAGCCCCAGCATTTT.